Presented here are 25 T cell receptor beta chains from one specimen sequenced in a study of radiotherapy plus CTLA-4 blockade in lung cancer. Assay: immunoSEQ multiplex PCR; the TCRdb copy retains only in-frame clones and omits some. The sample consists of about 94,000 clones, roughly 80% of them appearing once. The sequenced sample was peripheral blood, obtained from a patient treated with radiotherapy plus ipilimumab. Every receptor here comes from a human donor with non-small cell lung cancer that progressed on radiotherapy plus ipilimumab.

The chain is built from TRBV13 and TRBJ1-2, with D possibly TRBD1 on 5 matching bases. V was pared by 1 base and J by 1 base, with 7 bases between. Germline CDR1 PRHDT, CDR2 FYEKMQ (reference sequence). The CDR3 is 14 residues long. In DNA form, the CDR3 reads TGTGCCAGCAGCTTAGAACAGGTTAACTATGGCTACACCTTC. Its translation is CASSLEQVNYGYTF.

The V gene is TRBV7-9, the J gene TRBJ1-2, with no clear D. Germline values: CDR1 SEHNR, CDR2 FQNEAQ (reference sequence). CDR3 length: 15 residues. The germline V and J ends were trimmed by 0 bases and 4 bases, with 12 bases remaining between them. The CDR3 DNA reads as TGTGCCAGCAGCTTAGCGTCGCCGACCTCCTATGGCTACACCTTC. This translates into CASSLASPTSYGYTF.

On this clone itself: This specimen includes other DNA sequences encoding the same CDR3. The rearrangement links TRBV21-1 to TRBJ2-2; TRBD1, the table's D call, lacks a check against the DNA. TRBV21-1 constitutes a pseudogene. This CDR3 comprises 17 residues. The CDR3 nucleotides read TGTGCCAGCAGCAAAGAGGACAGGAGTACGATTACCGGGGAGCTGTTTTTT. As protein: CASSKEDRSTITGELFF.

The rearrangement joins TRBV5-4 to TRBJ2-2, with 8 bases matching TRBD1. Per germline, CDR1 SGHNT and CDR2 YYREEE (reference sequence). The CDR3 contains 15 residues. Unmatched junction bases numbered 6, after V lost 5 bases and J lost 3 bases. CDR3 loop: CASRQGARHTGELFF. CDR3 bases: TGTGCCAGCAGGCAGGGGGCGCGGCACACCGGGGAGCTGTTTTTT.

This clone turned up a few times. CDR3 in amino acids: CASTRAGVDEQFF. Written as DNA, the CDR3 is TGTGCCAGCACCAGAGCGGGAGTGGATGAGCAGTTCTTC. The V call is TRBV5-5, the J call TRBJ2-1, with TRBD2 matching 8 bases. The junction had 7 bases not matched to a gene; V was cut back by 6 bases and J by 8 bases. The CDR3 spans 13 residues. Germline-derived CDR1 and CDR2 are SGHKS and YYEKEE (reference sequence).

This clone was counted between two and nine times. V is TRBV27 and J is TRBJ2-7, with D hard to call. The CDR3 runs 13 residues. The germline gives CDR1 MNHEY, CDR2 SMNVEV (reference sequence). V was pared by 5 bases and J by 2 bases, with 10 bases between. CDR3 sequence (DNA): TGTGCCAGCAGTGCGGACCCCACCTACGAGCAGTACTTC. It codes for CASSADPTYEQYF.

The V and J genes are TRBV7-9 and TRBJ2-7; a weak D match, TRBD1 (5 bases). V lost 6 bases and J 5 bases, leaving 17 bases between the germline ends. The CDR3 covers 14 residues. From germline, CDR1 is SEHNR and CDR2 FQNEAQ (reference sequence). This CDR3 is CASSFRADTHEQYF. The CDR3 DNA reads TGTGCCAGCAGTTTCAGGGCAGACACCCACGAGCAGTACTTC.

The chain uses TRBV27 and TRBJ2-1; 10 nucleotides match TRBD1. The CDR3 consists of 14 residues. V lost 5 bases and J lost 8; bases outside the gene matches: 6. Germline loops: CDR1 MNHEY, CDR2 SMNVEV (reference sequence). The CDR3 here is CASSDTGTGDEQFF. In nucleotides, the CDR3 is TGTGCCAGCAGTGACACCGGGACAGGGGATGAGCAGTTCTTC.

J is TRBJ2-7 and V is TRBV5-1; 8 bases are shared with TRBD1. This CDR3 comprises 16 residues. J gave up 4 bases and V 0 bases, and 9 bases lay outside the gene matches. CDR1 and CDR2 from the germline V gene are SGHRS and YFSETQ. CDR3 coding DNA: TGCGCCAGCAGCTTGGCCCTCCAGGACAGGGCGTACGAGCAGTACTTC. This sequence encodes CASSLALQDRAYEQYF.

The V gene is TRBV19, the J gene TRBJ2-7; 7 nucleotides line up with TRBD1. Germline V CDR1 and CDR2: LNHDA, SQIVND (reference sequence). This CDR3 region has 17 residues. After removal of 4 bases from V and 3 bases from J, the junction contained 15 bases not matched to a gene. The CDR3 DNA follows: TGTGCCAGTAGTAGAACGGGACAGTTAAACGGAGTCTACGAGCAGTACTTC. Amino acids: CASSRTGQLNGVYEQYF.

This chain connects TRBV7-9 to TRBJ2-4; 12 bases are a match to TRBD2. V trimming: 4 bases; J trimming: 7 bases; junction bases outside the gene matches: 14. Germline-derived CDR1 and CDR2 are SEHNR and FQNEAQ (reference sequence). The CDR3 totals 18 residues. The CDR3 DNA reads as TGTGCCAGCAGCTCACAGCCAACTAGCGGGAGGAGCCCGAACATTCAGTACTTC. It codes for CASSSQPTSGRSPNIQYF.

The chain recombines TRBV5-1 with TRBJ2-3; 8 bases are a match to TRBD1. CDR1 and CDR2 from the germline V gene are SGHRS and YFSETQ. The CDR3 sequence is 15 residues long. V shed 4 bases and J 3 bases; nucleotides not matched to a gene: 7. This CDR3 is CASSPRTGLTDTQYF. The CDR3 DNA follows: TGCGCCAGCAGCCCCCGGACAGGGTTAACAGATACGCAGTATTTT.

The rearrangement links TRBV30 to TRBJ1-2; D is unresolved. Germline V lookup: CDR1 GTSNPN, CDR2 SVGIG (reference sequence). This CDR3 is built from 11 residues. The V end lost 4 bases, the J end lost 2 bases, and 5 bases lay between the germline ends. The DNA for the CDR3 is TGTGCCTGGAAACAGAACTATGGCTACACCTTC. This sequence encodes CAWKQNYGYTF.

The chain uses TRBV5-4 and TRBJ1-2, with D unresolved. This CDR3 is built from 13 residues. Germline V lookup: CDR1 SGHNT, CDR2 YYREEE (reference sequence). The V gene lost 2 bases and the J gene lost 10 bases, with 15 bases spanning the gap. The CDR3 sequence: CASSLPGLGFYTF. The CDR3 bases are TGTGCCAGCAGCTTACCCGGATTGGGGTTCTACACCTTC.

V is TRBV27 and J is TRBJ1-2; 10 bases line up with TRBD1. Per germline, CDR1 MNHEY and CDR2 SMNVEV (reference sequence). Germline trimming cut 4 bases from V and 7 bases from J; bases unmatched to any gene: 9. This CDR3 contains 15 residues. Written as DNA, the CDR3 is TGTGCCAGCAGTTCCCTCCCGACAGGGGGCTCTGGCTACACCTTC. Its translation is CASSSLPTGGSGYTF.

The V call is TRBV30, the J call TRBJ1-4; D remains ambiguous. Between the trimmed V and J ends, which lost 5 bases and 8 bases, there was a span of 15 bases. The CDR3 runs 13 residues. From germline, CDR1 is GTSNPN and CDR2 SVGIG (reference sequence). The CDR3 protein is CAWERQRREKLFF. The CDR3 bases are TGTGCCTGGGAAAGACAACGGAGGGAAAAACTGTTTTTT.

The rearrangement links TRBV6-1 to TRBJ1-5; 9 positions agree with TRBD1. This CDR3 is 16 amino acids long. Germline CDR1 and CDR2: MNHNS and SASEGT. Losses at the gene ends were 4 bases for V and 5 bases for J; bases not matched to a gene: 9. CDR3 region: CASSGMGDRVDQPQHF. CDR3 bases: TGTGCCAGCAGTGGAATGGGGGACAGGGTCGATCAGCCCCAGCATTTT.

The chain has TRBV5-1 and TRBJ2-3, with a tentative D call TRBD1 (6 bases). CDR3 size: 14 residues. Trimming cost V 2 bases and J 5 bases, with 12 bases left between them. Germline-derived CDR1 and CDR2 are SGHRS and YFSETQ. CDR3 sequence (DNA): TGCGCCAGCAGCTTAGAGGAACAGGGAGATACGCAGTATTTT. Its translation is CASSLEEQGDTQYF.

V and J are TRBV5-5 and TRBJ2-1; D unclear. V was shortened by 4 bases and J by 7 bases, with 9 bases between the two germline ends. The CDR3 is 12 residues long. Per germline, CDR1 SGHKS and CDR2 YYEKEE (reference sequence). CDR3 nucleotides: TGTGCCAGCAGCATTGGCGAAAATGAGCAGTTCTTC. This translates into CASSIGENEQFF.

The chain employs TRBV5-4 and TRBJ1-2; 10 bases fit TRBD1. Looked up from germline, CDR1 is SGHNT and CDR2 is YYREEE (reference sequence). Trimming at V came to 4 bases and at J to 3 bases, leaving 6 bases not matched to a gene. The CDR3 contains 15 residues. CDR3 DNA sequence: TGTGCCAGCAGCCTAGACGGGACAGGGGACTATGGCTACACCTTC. Amino acids: CASSLDGTGDYGYTF.

This clone was seen a few times. For the CDR3, the DNA is TGTGCCAGCAGCCCGAGTATTGGGACAGCCATGAACACTGAAGCTTTCTTT. Protein product: CASSPSIGTAMNTEAFF. This chain links TRBV9 with TRBJ1-1, with TRBD1 matching over 7 bases. The germline V gene has CDR1 SGDLS and CDR2 YYNGEE. The CDR3 contains 17 residues. The V segment lost 4 bases and the J segment 0 bases; nucleotides outside the gene matches: 12.

V usage is TRBV19 and J usage is TRBJ2-7; D possibly corresponds to TRBD2 (7 bases). V was cut by 5 bases and J by 1 base, with 15 bases left in between. This CDR3 contains 15 residues. Per germline, CDR1 LNHDA and CDR2 SQIVND (reference sequence). CDR3 sequence: CASSSRGGRSYEQYF. As DNA, the CDR3 is TGTGCCAGTAGTTCCCGCGGGGGCCGTTCCTACGAGCAGTACTTC.

The chain carries TRBV18 and TRBJ1-2; 11 bases line up with TRBD1. Germline CDR1 is KGHSH and CDR2 is LQKENI. This CDR3 has 15 amino acids. V lost 4 bases, J lost 6 bases, and 7 bases stayed unmatched. In DNA form, the CDR3 reads TGTGCCAGCTCACAAAAGGACAGGGGGCATCATGGCTACACCTTC. Protein sequence: CASSQKDRGHHGYTF.

This clone is a singleton in its sample. V is TRBV7-8 and J is TRBJ1-2, with TRBD1 as a possible D gene (6 bases). This CDR3 has 15 residues. Germline loops: CDR1 SGHVS, CDR2 FQNEAQ. Trimming cost V 1 base and J 3 bases, with 12 bases left between them. This chain's CDR3 is CASSLDEGGYYGYTF. The CDR3 region has the DNA TGTGCCAGCAGCTTAGACGAGGGGGGCTACTATGGCTACACCTTC.

This sequence joins TRBV7-9 and TRBJ1-4; no clear D gene. Germline CDR1 reads SEHNR; CDR2 reads FQNEAQ (reference sequence). The V and J ends lost 1 base and 8 bases respectively, with 14 bases between them. There are 15 residues in the CDR3. The CDR3 sequence is CASSLEGGGSEKLFF. Here the CDR3 DNA reads TGTGCCAGCAGCTTAGAAGGCGGAGGCTCGGAAAAACTGTTTTTT. Filled out from reference TRBV7-9 and TRBJ1-4, the complete variable domain reads DTGVSQNPRHKITKRGQNVTFRCDPISEHNRLYWYRQTLGQGPEFLTYFQNEAQLEKSRLLSDRFSAERPKGSFSTLEIQRTEQGDSAMYLCASSLEGGGSEKLFFGSGTQLSVL.